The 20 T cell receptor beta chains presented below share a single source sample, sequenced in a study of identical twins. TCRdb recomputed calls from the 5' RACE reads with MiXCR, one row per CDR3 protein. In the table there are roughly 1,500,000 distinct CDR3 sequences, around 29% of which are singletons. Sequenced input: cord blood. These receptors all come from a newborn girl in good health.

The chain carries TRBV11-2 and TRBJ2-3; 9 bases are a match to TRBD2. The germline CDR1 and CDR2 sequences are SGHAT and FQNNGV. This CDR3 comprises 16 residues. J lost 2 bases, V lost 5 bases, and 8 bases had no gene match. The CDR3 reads CASSARLADNTDTQYF. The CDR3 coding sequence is TGTGCCAGCAGCGCCAGACTAGCGGATAACACAGATACGCAGTATTTT.

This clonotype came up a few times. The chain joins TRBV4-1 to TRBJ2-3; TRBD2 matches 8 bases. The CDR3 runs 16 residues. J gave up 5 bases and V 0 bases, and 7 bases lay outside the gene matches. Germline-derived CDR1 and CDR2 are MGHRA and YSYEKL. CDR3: CASSQDGTRRVDTQYF. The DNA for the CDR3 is TGCGCCAGCAGCCAAGACGGGACTAGACGAGTAGATACGCAGTATTTT.

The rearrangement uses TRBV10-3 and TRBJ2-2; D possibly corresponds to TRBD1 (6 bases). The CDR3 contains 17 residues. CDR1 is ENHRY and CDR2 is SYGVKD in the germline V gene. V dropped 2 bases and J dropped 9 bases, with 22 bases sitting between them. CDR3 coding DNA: TGTGCCATCAGTGAGCGGACCGGGACACGGCGAACCAGGGAGCTGTTTTTT. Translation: CAISERTGTRRTRELFF.

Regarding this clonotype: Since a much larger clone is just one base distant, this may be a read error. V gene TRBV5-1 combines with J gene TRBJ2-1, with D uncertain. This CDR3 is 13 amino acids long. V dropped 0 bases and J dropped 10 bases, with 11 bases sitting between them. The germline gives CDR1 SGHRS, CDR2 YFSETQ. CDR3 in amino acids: CASSLGPLYEQFF. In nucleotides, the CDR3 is TGCGCCAGCAGCTTGGGACCCCTCTACGAGCAGTTCTTC.

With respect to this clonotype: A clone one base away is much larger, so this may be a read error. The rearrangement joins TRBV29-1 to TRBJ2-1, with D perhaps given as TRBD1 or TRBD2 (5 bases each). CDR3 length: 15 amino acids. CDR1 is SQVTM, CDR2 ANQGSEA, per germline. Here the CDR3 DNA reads TGCAGCATCGGGACCGGGTTTATGACCTACAATGAGCACTTCTTC. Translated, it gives CSIGTGFMTYNEHFF.

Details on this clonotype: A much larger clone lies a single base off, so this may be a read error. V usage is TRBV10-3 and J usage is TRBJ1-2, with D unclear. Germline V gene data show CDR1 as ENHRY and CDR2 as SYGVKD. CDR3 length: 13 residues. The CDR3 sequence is CAVSESTGYGYTF. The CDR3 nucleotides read TGTGCCGTCAGTGAGTCGACTGGCTATGGCTACACCTTC.

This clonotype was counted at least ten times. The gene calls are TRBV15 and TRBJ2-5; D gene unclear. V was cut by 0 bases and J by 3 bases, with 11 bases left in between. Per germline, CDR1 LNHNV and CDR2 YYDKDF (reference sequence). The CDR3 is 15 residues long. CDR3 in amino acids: CATSRDRKSKETQYF. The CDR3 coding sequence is TGTGCCACCAGCAGAGATCGGAAATCAAAAGAGACCCAGTACTTC.

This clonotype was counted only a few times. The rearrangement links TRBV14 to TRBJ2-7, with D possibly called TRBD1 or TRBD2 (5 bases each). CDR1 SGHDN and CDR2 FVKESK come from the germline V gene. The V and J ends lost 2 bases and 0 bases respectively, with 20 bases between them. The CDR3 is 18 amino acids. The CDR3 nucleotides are TGTGCCAGCAGCCAAAGGGCATACCGGGACCTTCGCTCCTACGAGCAGTACTTC. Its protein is CASSQRAYRDLRSYEQYF.

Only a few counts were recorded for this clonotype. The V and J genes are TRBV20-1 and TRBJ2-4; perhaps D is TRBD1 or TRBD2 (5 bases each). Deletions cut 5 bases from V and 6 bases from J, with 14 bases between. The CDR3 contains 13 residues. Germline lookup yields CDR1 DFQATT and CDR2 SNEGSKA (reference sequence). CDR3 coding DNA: TGCAGTGCTCCCCGGGACGGATTAAACATTCAGTACTTC. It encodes CSAPRDGLNIQYF.

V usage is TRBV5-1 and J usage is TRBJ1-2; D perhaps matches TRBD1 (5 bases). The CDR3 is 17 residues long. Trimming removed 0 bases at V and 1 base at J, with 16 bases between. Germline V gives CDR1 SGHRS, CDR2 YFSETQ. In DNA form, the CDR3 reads TGCGCCAGCAGCTTGGATTTTCCGGGGGTTCGTAACTATGGCTACACCTTC. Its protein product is CASSLDFPGVRNYGYTF.

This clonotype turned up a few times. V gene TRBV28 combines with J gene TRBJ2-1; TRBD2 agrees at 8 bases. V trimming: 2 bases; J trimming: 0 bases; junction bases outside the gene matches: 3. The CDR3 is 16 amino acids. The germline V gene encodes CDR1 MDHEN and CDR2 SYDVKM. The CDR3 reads CASSLPSGPSYNEQFF. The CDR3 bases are TGTGCCAGCAGTTTACCTAGCGGGCCCTCCTACAATGAGCAGTTCTTC. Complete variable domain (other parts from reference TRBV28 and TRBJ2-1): DVKVTQSSRYLVKRTGEKVFLECVQDMDHENMFWYRQDPGLGLRLIYFSYDVKMKEKGDIPEGYSVSREKKERFSLILESASTNQTSMYLCASSLPSGPSYNEQFFGPGTRLTVL.

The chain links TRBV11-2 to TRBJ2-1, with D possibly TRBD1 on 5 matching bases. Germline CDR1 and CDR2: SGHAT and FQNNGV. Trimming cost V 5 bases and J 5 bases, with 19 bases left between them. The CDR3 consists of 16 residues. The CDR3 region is CASSPERGRRHNEQFF. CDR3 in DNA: TGTGCCAGCAGCCCCGAAAGGGGCCGGCGGCACAATGAGCAGTTCTTC.

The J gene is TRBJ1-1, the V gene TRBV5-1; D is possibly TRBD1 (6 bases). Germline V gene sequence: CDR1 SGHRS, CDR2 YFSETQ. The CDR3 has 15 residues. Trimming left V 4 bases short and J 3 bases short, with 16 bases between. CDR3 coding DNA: TGCGCCAGCAGCATGGGGGCGACTGAGGACACTGAAGCTTTCTTT. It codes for CASSMGATEDTEAFF. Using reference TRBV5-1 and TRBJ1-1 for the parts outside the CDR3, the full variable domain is KAGVTQTPRYLIKTRGQQVTLSCSPISGHRSVSWYQQTPGQGLQFLFEYFSETQRNKGNFPGRFSGRQFSNSRSEMNVSTLELGDSALYLCASSMGATEDTEAFFGQGTRLTVV.

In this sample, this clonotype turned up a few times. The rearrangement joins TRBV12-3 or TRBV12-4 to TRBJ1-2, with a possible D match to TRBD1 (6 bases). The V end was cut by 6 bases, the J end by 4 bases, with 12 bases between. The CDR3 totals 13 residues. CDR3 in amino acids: CASRRDRLYGYTF. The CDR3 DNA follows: TGTGCCAGCAGGCGTGACAGGCTCTATGGCTACACCTTC.

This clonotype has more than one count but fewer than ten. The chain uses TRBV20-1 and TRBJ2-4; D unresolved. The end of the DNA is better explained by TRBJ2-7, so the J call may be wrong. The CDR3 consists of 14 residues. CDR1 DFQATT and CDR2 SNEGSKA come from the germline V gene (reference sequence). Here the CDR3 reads CSASDLPKAYEQYF. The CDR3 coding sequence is TGCAGTGCTTCCGACTTACCGAAAGCCTACGAGCAGTACTTC.

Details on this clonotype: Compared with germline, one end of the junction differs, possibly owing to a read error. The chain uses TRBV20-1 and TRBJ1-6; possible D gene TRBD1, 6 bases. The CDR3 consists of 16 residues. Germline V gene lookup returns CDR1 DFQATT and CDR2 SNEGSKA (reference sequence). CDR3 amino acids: CSAREGGRSYNSPLHF. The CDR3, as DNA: TGCAGCGCTAGAGAGGGGGGCCGCTCCTATAATTCACCCCTCCACTTT.

CDR3 sequence (DNA): TGTGCCAGCAGTTTCTACCGACGGTACAATGAGCAGTTCTTC. It codes for CASSFYRRYNEQFF. The chain joins TRBV12-3 or TRBV12-4 to TRBJ2-1; D gene ambiguous. This CDR3 spans 14 amino acids. Trimming removed 3 bases at V and 4 bases at J, with 10 bases between.

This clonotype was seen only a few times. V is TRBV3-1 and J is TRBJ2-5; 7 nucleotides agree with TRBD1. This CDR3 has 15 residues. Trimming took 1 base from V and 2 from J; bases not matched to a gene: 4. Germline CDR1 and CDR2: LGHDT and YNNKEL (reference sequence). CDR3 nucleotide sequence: TGTGCCAGCAGCCAAGTCCCGACAGGGCAAGAGACCCAGTACTTC. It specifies CASSQVPTGQETQYF.

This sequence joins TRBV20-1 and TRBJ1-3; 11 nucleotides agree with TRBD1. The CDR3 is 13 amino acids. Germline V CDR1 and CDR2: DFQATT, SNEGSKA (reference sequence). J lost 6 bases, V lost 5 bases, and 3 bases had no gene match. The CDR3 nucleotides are TGCAGTGCTGGACAGGGGGCTCTAAACACCATATATTTT. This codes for CSAGQGALNTIYF.

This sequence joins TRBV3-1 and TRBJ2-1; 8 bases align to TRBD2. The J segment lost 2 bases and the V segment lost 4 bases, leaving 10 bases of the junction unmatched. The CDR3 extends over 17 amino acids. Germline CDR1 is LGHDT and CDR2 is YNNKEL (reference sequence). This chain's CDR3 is CASSRRGSGSAYNEQFF. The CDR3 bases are TGTGCCAGCAGCCGGCGGGGAAGCGGGAGCGCCTACAATGAGCAGTTCTTC.